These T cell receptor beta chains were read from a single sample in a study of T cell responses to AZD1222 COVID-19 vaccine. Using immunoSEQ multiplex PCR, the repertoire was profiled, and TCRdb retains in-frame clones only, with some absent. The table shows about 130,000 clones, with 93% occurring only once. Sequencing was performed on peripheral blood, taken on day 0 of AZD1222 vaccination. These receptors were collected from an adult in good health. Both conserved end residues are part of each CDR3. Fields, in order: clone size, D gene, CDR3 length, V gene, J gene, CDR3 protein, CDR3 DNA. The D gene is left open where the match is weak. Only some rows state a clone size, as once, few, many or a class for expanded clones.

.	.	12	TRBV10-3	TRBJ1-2	CAISATDYGYTF	TGTGCCATCAGTGCGACTGACTATGGCTACACCTTC
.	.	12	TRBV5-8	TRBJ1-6	CASSPMTAPLHF	TGTGCCAGCAGCCCCATGACAGCACCCCTCCACTTT
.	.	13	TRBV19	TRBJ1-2	CASSIVGRYGYTF	TGTGCCAGTAGTATTGTGGGCCGCTATGGCTACACCTTC
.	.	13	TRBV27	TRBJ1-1	CASSSLNRAEAFF	TGTGCCAGCAGTTCCCTAAACAGGGCTGAAGCTTTCTTT
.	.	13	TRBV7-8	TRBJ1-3	CASSLGGVNTIYF	TGTGCCAGCAGCTTAGGAGGGGTAAACACCATATATTTT
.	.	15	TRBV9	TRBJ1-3	CASSRDQNSGNTIYF	TGTGCCAGCTCCCGTGACCAAAACTCTGGAAACACCATATATTTT
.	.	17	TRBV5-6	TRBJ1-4	CASSLVSSGRTNEKLFF	TGTGCCAGCAGCTTGGTTTCCTCGGGGAGAACTAATGAAAAACTGTTTTTT
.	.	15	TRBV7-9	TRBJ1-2	CASSSEGSGNYGYTF	TGTGCCAGCAGCTCGGAGGGCAGCGGGAACTATGGCTACACCTTC
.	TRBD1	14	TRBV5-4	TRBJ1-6	CASSQGQGASPLHF	TGTGCCAGCAGCCAGGGACAGGGGGCTTCACCCCTCCACTTT
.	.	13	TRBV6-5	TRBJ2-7	CASSYRSSSEQYF	TGTGCCAGCAGTTACAGATCGAGCTCCGAGCAGTACTTC
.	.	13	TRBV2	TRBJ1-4	CASDATRGRKLFF	TGTGCCAGTGACGCAACACGGGGGCGTAAACTGTTTTTT
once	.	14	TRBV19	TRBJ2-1	CASRWARRYNEQFF	TGTGCCTCACGGTGGGCGCGCAGGTACAATGAGCAGTTCTTC
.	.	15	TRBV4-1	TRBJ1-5	CASSQSTPSNQPQHF	TGCGCCAGCAGCCAAAGTACTCCTAGCAATCAGCCCCAGCATTTT
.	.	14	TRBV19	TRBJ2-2	CASSQGIYTGELFF	TGTGCCAGTAGTCAGGGGATTTACACCGGGGAGCTGTTTTTT
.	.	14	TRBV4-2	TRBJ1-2	CASSPEREGYGYTF	TGTGCCAGCAGCCCAGAAAGGGAGGGCTATGGCTACACCTTC
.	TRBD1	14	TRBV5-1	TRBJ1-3	CASSLQGTGNTIYF	TGCGCCAGCAGCCTACAGGGGACTGGAAACACCATATATTTT
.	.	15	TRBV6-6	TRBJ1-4	CASSQPTRIFEKLFF	TGTGCCAGCAGTCAACCCACCCGGATATTTGAAAAACTGTTTTTT
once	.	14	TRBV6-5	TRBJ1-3	CASSRGGTGNTIYF	TGTGCCAGCTCTAGGGGGGGAACTGGAAACACCATATATTTT
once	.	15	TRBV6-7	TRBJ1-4	CASSHTQATNEKLFF	TGTGCCAGCAGTCACACTCAAGCAACTAATGAAAAACTGTTTTTT
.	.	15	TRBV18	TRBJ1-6	CASSPRPGYNSPLHF	TGTGCCAGCTCACCCAGGCCCGGCTATAATTCACCCCTCCACTTT
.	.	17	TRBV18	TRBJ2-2	CASSPDGDPWGTGELFF	TGTGCCAGCTCCCCTGACGGGGACCCGTGGGGCACCGGGGAGCTGTTTTTT
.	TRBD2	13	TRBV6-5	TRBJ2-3	CASNRGDTDTQYF	TGTGCCAGCAACCGGGGGGACACAGATACGCAGTATTTT
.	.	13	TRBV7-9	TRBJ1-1	CASSLVISSGAFF	TGTGCCAGCAGCCTAGTCATCAGCTCCGGAGCTTTCTTT
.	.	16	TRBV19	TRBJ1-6	CASKGGTGPGRAPLHF	TGTGCCAGTAAAGGTGGCACAGGGCCGGGGCGAGCTCCCCTCCACTTT
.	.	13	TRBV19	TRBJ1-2	CASSPPVRYGYTF	TGTGCCAGTAGTCCCCCCGTTCGCTATGGCTACACCTTC
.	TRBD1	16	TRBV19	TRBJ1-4	CASSPTGDRTNEKLFF	TGTGCCAGTAGTCCCACAGGGGATAGAACTAATGAAAAACTGTTTTTT
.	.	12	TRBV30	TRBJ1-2	CACPGPIYGYTF	TGTGCCTGCCCTGGACCGATCTATGGCTACACCTTC
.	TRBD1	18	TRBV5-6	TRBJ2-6	CASSLGTGGFSGANVLTF	TGTGCCAGCAGCTTGGGGACAGGGGGGTTCTCTGGGGCCAACGTCCTGACTTTC
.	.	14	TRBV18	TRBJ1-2	CASSPQGPGYGYTF	TGTGCCAGCTCGCCGCAGGGGCCGGGCTATGGCTACACCTTC
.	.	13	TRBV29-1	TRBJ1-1	CSVEIGQNTEAFF	TGCAGCGTGGAAATCGGCCAGAACACTGAAGCTTTCTTT
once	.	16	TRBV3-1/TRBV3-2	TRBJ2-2	CASSQRAYRNTGELFF	TGTGCCAGCAGCCAACGTGCCTACCGAAACACCGGGGAGCTGTTTTTT
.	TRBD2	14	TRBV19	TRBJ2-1	CASSPAGGTDEQFF	TGTGCCAGCAGCCCGGCGGGGGGAACAGATGAGCAGTTCTTC
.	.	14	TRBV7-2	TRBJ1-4	CASSLGQGGEKLFF	TGTGCCAGCAGCTTAGGGCAGGGAGGAGAAAAACTGTTTTTT
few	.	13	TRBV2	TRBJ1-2	CASSEWGVYGYTF	TGTGCCAGCAGTGAATGGGGGGTCTATGGCTACACCTTC
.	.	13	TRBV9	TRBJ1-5	CASSESGDQPQHF	TGTGCCAGCAGCGAGTCAGGGGATCAGCCCCAGCATTTT
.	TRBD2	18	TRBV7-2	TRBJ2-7	CASSLVVAGGASSYEQYF	TGTGCCAGCAGCTTAGTAGTAGCGGGGGGGGCATCCTCCTACGAGCAGTACTTC
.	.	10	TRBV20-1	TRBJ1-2	CSAKDYGYTF	TGCAGTGCTAAGGACTATGGCTACACCTTC
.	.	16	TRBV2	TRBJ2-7	CASSEGKEGAAYEQYF	TGTGCCAGCAGTGAAGGGAAGGAGGGGGCGGCCTACGAGCAGTACTTC
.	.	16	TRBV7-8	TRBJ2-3	CASRETRDKLTDTQYF	TGTGCCAGCAGGGAGACTAGAGACAAACTCACAGATACGCAGTATTTT
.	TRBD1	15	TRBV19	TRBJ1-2	CASSPVAGGHYGYTF	TGTGCCAGTAGTCCCGTGGCAGGGGGCCACTATGGCTACACCTTC
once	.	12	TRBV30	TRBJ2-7	CACQGGTYEQYF	TGTGCCTGCCAGGGGGGGACCTACGAGCAGTACTTC
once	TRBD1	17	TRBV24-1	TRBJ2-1	CATSDSGQGVWANEQFF	TGTGCCACCAGTGACTCCGGGCAGGGGGTATGGGCCAATGAGCAGTTCTTC
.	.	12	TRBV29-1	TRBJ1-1	CSVTMGGTEAFF	TGCAGCGTGACAATGGGGGGTACTGAAGCTTTCTTT
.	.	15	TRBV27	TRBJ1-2	CASSSVRVGVYGYTF	TGTGCCAGCAGCTCCGTCAGGGTCGGCGTCTATGGCTACACCTTC
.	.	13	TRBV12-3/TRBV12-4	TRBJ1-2	CASSSSEAYGYTF	TGTGCCAGCAGTTCCTCAGAGGCCTATGGCTACACCTTC
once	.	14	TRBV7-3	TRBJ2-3	CASSLDGATDTQYF	TGTGCCAGCAGCTTAGATGGGGCCACAGATACGCAGTATTTT
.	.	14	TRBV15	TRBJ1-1	CATGALPMNTEAFF	TGTGCCACCGGGGCCCTGCCCATGAACACTGAAGCTTTCTTT
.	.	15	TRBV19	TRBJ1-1	CASSFLKARNTEAFF	TGTGCCAGTAGTTTCCTAAAGGCCCGGAACACTGAAGCTTTCTTT
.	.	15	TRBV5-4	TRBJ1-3	CASSLGGGSGNTIYF	TGTGCCAGCAGCTTGGGAGGGGGCTCTGGAAACACCATATATTTT
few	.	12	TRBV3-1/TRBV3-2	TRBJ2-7	CASSQDTYEQYF	TGTGCCAGCAGCCAAGATACCTACGAGCAGTACTTC
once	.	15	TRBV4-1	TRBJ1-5	CASSPGQISNQPQHF	TGCGCCAGCAGTCCTGGACAGATTAGCAATCAGCCCCAGCATTTT
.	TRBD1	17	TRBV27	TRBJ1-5	CASSLSGGQGSNQPQHF	TGTGCCAGCAGTTTATCGGGAGGACAGGGTAGCAATCAGCCCCAGCATTTT
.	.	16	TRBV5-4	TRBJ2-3	CASSPAGRAGTDTQYF	TGTGCCAGCAGCCCCGCAGGGCGCGCAGGCACAGATACGCAGTATTTT
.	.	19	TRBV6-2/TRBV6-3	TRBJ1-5	CASSYRTPPRDGSNQPQHF	TGTGCCAGCAGTTACCGCACCCCCCCCAGGGACGGAAGCAATCAGCCCCAGCATTTT
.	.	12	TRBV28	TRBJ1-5	CVSAPPTGPQHF	TGTGTCTCAGCACCCCCGACAGGGCCCCAGCATTTT